The rows below give T cell receptor beta chains drawn from one sample of a study of radiotherapy plus CTLA-4 blockade in lung cancer. Assay used: immunoSEQ multiplex PCR; TCRdb lists only in-frame clones, some missing. The table lists some 15,000 clones, more than 75% of them singletons. Source: peripheral blood, taken from a patient treated with radiotherapy plus ipilimumab. The receptors here all came from a human donor with non-small cell lung cancer that progressed on radiotherapy plus ipilimumab. Some clones in this sample may be carry-over from other donors' samples. Each CDR3 is given with its conserved first and last residue. Fields, in order: V gene, clone size, J gene, D gene, CDR3 protein, CDR3 DNA. The D gene is left open where the match is weak. Clone size, where shown, is once, few, many, or a class for clones that have expanded.

v_gene: TRBV7-2
abundance: -
j_gene: TRBJ2-7
d_gene: -
CDR3aa: CASSLDPGSYEQYF
CDR3nt: TGTGCCAGCAGCTTAGATCCGGGATCCTACGAGCAGTACTTC

v_gene: TRBV12-5
abundance: -
j_gene: TRBJ2-7
d_gene: -
CDR3aa: CASGFSTEPNEQYF
CDR3nt: TGTGCTAGTGGTTTTTCGACAGAGCCTAACGAGCAGTACTTC

v_gene: TRBV6-1
abundance: -
j_gene: TRBJ2-1
d_gene: TRBD2
CDR3aa: CASREIAGGHNEQFF
CDR3nt: TGTGCCAGCAGGGAAATAGCGGGGGGCCACAATGAGCAGTTCTTC

v_gene: TRBV30
abundance: -
j_gene: TRBJ2-5
d_gene: TRBD2
CDR3aa: CAWSGLGGGETQYF
CDR3nt: TGTGCCTGGAGTGGCTTGGGGGGAGGGGAGACCCAGTACTTC

v_gene: TRBV6-4
abundance: -
j_gene: TRBJ2-1
d_gene: TRBD1
CDR3aa: CASSTGDEFYNEQFF
CDR3nt: TGTGCCAGCAGTACAGGGGACGAATTTTACAATGAGCAGTTCTTC

v_gene: TRBV11-2
abundance: -
j_gene: TRBJ1-4
d_gene: -
CDR3aa: CASSSRRRGLSNEKLFF
CDR3nt: TGTGCCAGCAGTTCCCGACGGAGGGGTCTGTCTAATGAAAAACTGTTTTTT

v_gene: TRBV14
abundance: -
j_gene: TRBJ2-6
d_gene: TRBD2
CDR3aa: CASSLFTSGGVSGANVLTF
CDR3nt: TGTGCCAGCAGCCTCTTTACTAGCGGGGGGGTCTCTGGGGCCAACGTCCTGACTTTC

v_gene: TRBV9
abundance: -
j_gene: TRBJ1-6
d_gene: -
CDR3aa: CASSAHGGDSPLHF
CDR3nt: TGTGCCAGCAGCGCGCACGGGGGGGATTCACCCCTCCACTTT

v_gene: TRBV12-5
abundance: -
j_gene: TRBJ2-7
d_gene: TRBD2
CDR3aa: CASGGLGGEQYF
CDR3nt: TGTGCTAGTGGGGGACTAGGAGGCGAGCAGTACTTC

v_gene: TRBV7-7
abundance: -
j_gene: TRBJ2-1
d_gene: TRBD1
CDR3aa: CASSSTPGQGIHEQFF
CDR3nt: TGTGCCAGCAGCTCCACTCCGGGACAGGGCATACATGAGCAGTTCTTC

v_gene: TRBV29-1
abundance: -
j_gene: TRBJ1-1
d_gene: -
CDR3aa: CSVEDLGGNAEAFF
CDR3nt: TGCAGCGTTGAAGATTTGGGGGGGAATGCTGAAGCTTTCTTT

v_gene: TRBV5-4
abundance: few
j_gene: TRBJ2-3
d_gene: TRBD2
CDR3aa: CASSGGLAGVTDTQYF
CDR3nt: TGTGCCAGCAGCGGGGGACTAGCGGGAGTGACAGATACGCAGTATTTT

v_gene: TRBV5-1
abundance: -
j_gene: TRBJ2-1
d_gene: TRBD2
CDR3aa: CASSFGGALNEQFF
CDR3nt: TGCGCCAGCAGCTTCGGGGGGGCCCTCAATGAGCAGTTCTTC

v_gene: TRBV7-8
abundance: -
j_gene: TRBJ1-1
d_gene: -
CDR3aa: CASSSGWNTEAFF
CDR3nt: TGTGCCAGCAGTTCGGGGTGGAACACTGAAGCTTTCTTT

v_gene: TRBV6-5
abundance: -
j_gene: TRBJ2-4
d_gene: -
CDR3aa: CASSYQPGLLLNIQYF
CDR3nt: TGTGCCAGCAGTTACCAACCGGGACTTCTCTTGAACATTCAGTACTTC

v_gene: TRBV4-1
abundance: -
j_gene: TRBJ2-7
d_gene: -
CDR3aa: CASSQDPSVHEQYF
CDR3nt: TGCGCCAGCAGCCAAGACCCATCAGTCCACGAGCAGTACTTC

v_gene: TRBV27
abundance: -
j_gene: TRBJ2-7
d_gene: TRBD2
CDR3aa: CASSFARSGRVPYEQYF
CDR3nt: TGTGCCAGCAGTTTCGCCCGCAGCGGGAGGGTCCCCTACGAGCAGTACTTC

v_gene: TRBV10-3
abundance: -
j_gene: TRBJ2-1
d_gene: TRBD2
CDR3aa: CAIGPTSGGTSYNEQFF
CDR3nt: TGCGCCATAGGGCCTACTAGCGGGGGTACATCCTACAATGAGCAGTTCTTC

v_gene: TRBV9
abundance: -
j_gene: TRBJ1-1
d_gene: -
CDR3aa: CASSVSGFNTEAFF
CDR3nt: TGTGCCAGCAGCGTATCTGGCTTTAACACTGAAGCTTTCTTT

v_gene: TRBV6-1
abundance: -
j_gene: TRBJ1-5
d_gene: -
CDR3aa: CASSEIRVQPQHF
CDR3nt: TGTGCCAGCAGTGAAATCAGGGTTCAGCCCCAGCATTTT

v_gene: TRBV19
abundance: -
j_gene: TRBJ2-1
d_gene: TRBD2
CDR3aa: CASRTSGTSYNEQFF
CDR3nt: TGTGCCAGTAGAACTAGCGGGACGTCCTACAATGAGCAGTTCTTC

v_gene: TRBV6-5
abundance: few
j_gene: TRBJ2-5
d_gene: -
CDR3aa: CASKGRNTQYF
CDR3nt: TGTGCCAGCAAGGGGAGGAACACCCAGTACTTC

v_gene: TRBV6-5
abundance: -
j_gene: TRBJ2-7
d_gene: -
CDR3aa: CASSPNRDVREQYF
CDR3nt: TGTGCCAGCAGTCCGAACAGGGACGTCCGCGAGCAGTACTTC

v_gene: TRBV29-1
abundance: -
j_gene: TRBJ2-5
d_gene: -
CDR3aa: CSVFGSADSKRRETQYF
CDR3nt: TGCAGCGTTTTTGGATCCGCGGACTCCAAAAGGCGAGAGACCCAGTACTTC

v_gene: TRBV2
abundance: once
j_gene: TRBJ2-3
d_gene: TRBD1
CDR3aa: CASRAGGRTDTQYF
CDR3nt: TGTGCCAGCAGGGCAGGGGGACGCACAGATACGCAGTATTTT

v_gene: TRBV27
abundance: -
j_gene: TRBJ1-4
d_gene: TRBD1
CDR3aa: CASTLKGGTNEKLFF
CDR3nt: TGTGCCAGCACCCTAAAAGGGGGCACTAATGAAAAACTGTTTTTT

v_gene: TRBV11-3
abundance: once
j_gene: TRBJ2-2
d_gene: TRBD1
CDR3aa: CASSRQGGTGELFF
CDR3nt: TGTGCCAGCAGCCGACAGGGGGGAACCGGGGAGCTGTTTTTT

v_gene: TRBV6-1
abundance: -
j_gene: TRBJ1-5
d_gene: -
CDR3aa: CASSEAPHGEQPQHF
CDR3nt: TGTGCCAGCAGTGAAGCGCCCCATGGGGAGCAGCCCCAGCATTTT

v_gene: TRBV7-2
abundance: -
j_gene: TRBJ2-5
d_gene: TRBD2
CDR3aa: CASSLEGPTSGRSGETQYF
CDR3nt: TGTGCCAGCAGCTTAGAAGGGCCCACTAGCGGGAGAAGCGGAGAGACCCAGTACTTC

v_gene: TRBV4-3
abundance: -
j_gene: TRBJ1-1
d_gene: -
CDR3aa: CASSQDTTGMWTEAFF
CDR3nt: TGCGCCAGCAGCCAAGATACCACAGGGATGTGGACTGAAGCTTTCTTT

v_gene: TRBV29-1
abundance: -
j_gene: TRBJ1-2
d_gene: -
CDR3aa: CSVRVPSGLQDYGYTF
CDR3nt: TGCAGCGTCCGGGTGCCTTCGGGTCTACAGGACTATGGCTACACCTTC

v_gene: TRBV9
abundance: -
j_gene: TRBJ2-1
d_gene: TRBD2
CDR3aa: CASSVSAGLAGNEQFF
CDR3nt: TGTGCCAGCAGCGTGTCGGCTGGACTAGCGGGGAATGAGCAGTTCTTC

v_gene: TRBV29-1
abundance: -
j_gene: TRBJ1-3
d_gene: -
CDR3aa: CSVVNPGPEGNTIYF
CDR3nt: TGCAGCGTTGTCAATCCCGGTCCTGAAGGAAACACCATATATTTT

v_gene: TRBV5-1
abundance: -
j_gene: TRBJ2-1
d_gene: -
CDR3aa: CASSYSGSYNEQFF
CDR3nt: TGCGCCAGCAGCTATAGCGGATCCTACAATGAGCAGTTCTTC

v_gene: TRBV6-4
abundance: -
j_gene: TRBJ2-1
d_gene: TRBD2
CDR3aa: CASSDSTSGSDEQFF
CDR3nt: TGTGCCAGCAGTGACTCGACTAGCGGGAGCGATGAGCAGTTCTTC

v_gene: TRBV13
abundance: -
j_gene: TRBJ2-3
d_gene: -
CDR3aa: CASSPLAEGTDTQYF
CDR3nt: TGTGCCAGCAGCCCCCTGGCCGAGGGCACAGATACGCAGTATTTT

v_gene: TRBV18
abundance: -
j_gene: TRBJ1-1
d_gene: -
CDR3aa: CASSPAGTRVLGNTEAFF
CDR3nt: TGTGCCAGCTCACCAGCCGGGACACGGGTCTTGGGAAACACTGAAGCTTTCTTT

v_gene: TRBV10-3
abundance: -
j_gene: TRBJ1-6
d_gene: TRBD1
CDR3aa: CAITQGVSDSPLHF
CDR3nt: TGTGCCATCACGCAGGGGGTTTCTGATTCACCCCTCCACTTT

v_gene: TRBV18
abundance: -
j_gene: TRBJ2-3
d_gene: TRBD2
CDR3aa: CASSQTSGGLGDTQYF
CDR3nt: TGTGCCAGCTCCCAGACTAGCGGGGGGCTGGGAGATACGCAGTATTTT

v_gene: TRBV5-1
abundance: -
j_gene: TRBJ2-7
d_gene: TRBD1
CDR3aa: CASALTGQGYEQYF
CDR3nt: TGCGCCAGCGCCCTTACGGGACAGGGGTACGAGCAGTACTTC

v_gene: TRBV18
abundance: -
j_gene: TRBJ2-4
d_gene: TRBD1
CDR3aa: CASSYDRADIQYF
CDR3nt: TGTGCCAGCTCATACGACAGGGCGGACATTCAGTACTTC

v_gene: TRBV5-1
abundance: -
j_gene: TRBJ1-1
d_gene: -
CDR3aa: CASSRFGGSNMNTEAFF
CDR3nt: TGCGCCAGCAGCCGCTTTGGGGGCTCCAATATGAACACTGAAGCTTTCTTT

v_gene: TRBV9
abundance: -
j_gene: TRBJ1-4
d_gene: -
CDR3aa: CASSPRPNQGEKLFF
CDR3nt: TGTGCCAGCAGCCCGCGGCCAAATCAGGGGGAAAAACTGTTTTTT

v_gene: TRBV5-5
abundance: -
j_gene: TRBJ1-2
d_gene: -
CDR3aa: CASSYDGGYGYTF
CDR3nt: TGTGCCAGCAGCTACGACGGGGGCTATGGCTACACCTTC

v_gene: TRBV15
abundance: -
j_gene: TRBJ1-2
d_gene: -
CDR3aa: CATSRDLGGNYGYTF
CDR3nt: TGTGCCACCAGCAGAGATTTGGGGGGTAACTATGGCTACACCTTC

v_gene: TRBV4-3
abundance: once
j_gene: TRBJ1-3
d_gene: -
CDR3aa: CASSQDPQTVGNTIYF
CDR3nt: TGCGCCAGCAGCCAAGATCCTCAAACGGTCGGAAACACCATATATTTT

v_gene: TRBV7-2
abundance: -
j_gene: TRBJ2-1
d_gene: TRBD2
CDR3aa: CASSGSDSGLGSYNEQFF
CDR3nt: TGTGCCAGCAGCGGGTCCGACTCGGGACTAGGCTCCTACAATGAGCAGTTCTTC

v_gene: TRBV4-3
abundance: few
j_gene: TRBJ2-2
d_gene: TRBD2
CDR3aa: CASSRGLAGGGNTGELFF
CDR3nt: TGCGCCAGCAGCCGGGGACTAGCGGGAGGTGGGAACACCGGGGAGCTGTTTTTT

v_gene: TRBV5-8
abundance: -
j_gene: TRBJ2-2
d_gene: TRBD2
CDR3aa: CASSLLSGRSGELFF
CDR3nt: TGTGCCAGCAGCTTGCTGAGCGGGAGATCCGGGGAGCTGTTTTTT

v_gene: TRBV25-1
abundance: -
j_gene: TRBJ1-2
d_gene: -
CDR3aa: CASSDQDSYGYTF
CDR3nt: TGTGCCAGCAGTGACCAGGACAGCTATGGCTACACCTTC

v_gene: TRBV29-1
abundance: -
j_gene: TRBJ2-1
d_gene: -
CDR3aa: CSVETIGTAGDNEQFF
CDR3nt: TGCAGCGTTGAAACCATTGGGACAGCGGGAGACAATGAGCAGTTCTTC

v_gene: TRBV6-6
abundance: few
j_gene: TRBJ2-3
d_gene: -
CDR3aa: CASSYSQRRDTQYF
CDR3nt: TGTGCCAGCAGTTACTCCCAGCGGAGGGATACGCAGTATTTT

v_gene: TRBV7-8
abundance: -
j_gene: TRBJ2-2
d_gene: TRBD2
CDR3aa: CASSLAAAGGFTGELFF
CDR3nt: TGTGCCAGCAGCTTAGCGGCGGCGGGGGGTTTCACCGGGGAGCTGTTTTTT

v_gene: TRBV11-1
abundance: -
j_gene: TRBJ1-1
d_gene: -
CDR3aa: CASSFNSLDTEAFF
CDR3nt: TGTGCCAGCAGCTTTAACAGTCTCGACACTGAAGCTTTCTTT

v_gene: TRBV7-8
abundance: -
j_gene: TRBJ2-5
d_gene: TRBD1
CDR3aa: CASTIVGTGLGETQYF
CDR3nt: TGTGCCAGCACCATCGTCGGGACAGGGTTGGGGGAGACCCAGTACTTC